This T cell receptor beta chain was found in a study of blood T cell repertoires in COVID-19. Study overall: There were acute and convalescent COVID-19 samples, and they came from the United States, Italy and Spain. PBMCs, B-cell-depleted T cells, or T cells were the source of the cDNA or gDNA that made up the material.

There are 11 residues in the CDR3. Deletions cut 6 bases from V and 7 bases from J, with 9 bases between. Germline CDR1 and CDR2: MDHEN and SYDVKM. Under the authors' procedure: Reference gene primer amplification gave estimated nucleated cell counts. The data were produced by immunoSEQ multiplex PCR, yet TCRdb's version contains in-frame clones alone and is incomplete. V and J calls plus clone size are reproduced from that table; the DNA served to infer D and trimming. This sample has roughly 230,000 clones; more than 75% occur once, and the top ten carry about 0.93%. The chain joins TRBV28 to TRBJ1-1; D gene uncertain. The clonotype was recovered from a man aged 40-49 years with acute or convalescent COVID-19. The source material was peripheral blood. The CDR3 loop reads CASRRLYEAFF. The CDR3 bases are TGTGCCAGCAGACGACTGTATGAAGCTTTCTTT.